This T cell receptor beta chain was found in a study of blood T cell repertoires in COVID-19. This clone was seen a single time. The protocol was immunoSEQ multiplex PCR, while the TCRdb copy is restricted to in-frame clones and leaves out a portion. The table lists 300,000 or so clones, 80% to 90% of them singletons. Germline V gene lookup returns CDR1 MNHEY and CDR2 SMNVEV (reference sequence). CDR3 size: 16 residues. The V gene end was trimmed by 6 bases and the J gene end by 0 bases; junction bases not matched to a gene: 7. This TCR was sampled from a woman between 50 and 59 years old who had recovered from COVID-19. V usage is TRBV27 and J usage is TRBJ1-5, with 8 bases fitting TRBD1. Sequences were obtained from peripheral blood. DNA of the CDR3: TGTGCCAGCAGCCAAACAGGGGGGGGTAGCAATCAGCCCCAGCATTTT. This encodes CASSQTGGGSNQPQHF.